The 23 T cell receptor beta chains below were found in one sample sequenced in a study of CD8+ T cells in alopecia areata. RNA was extracted and reverse transcribed into cDNA as the sequencing template. TCRdb's copy holds only in-frame clones and misses some; the assay was immunoSEQ multiplex PCR. Of 95,000 to 100,000 clones listed, about 60% are singletons. Treatment in this sample: oral pan-JAK inhibitor, 5-10 mg twice daily. The specimen comprised CD8+ T cells sorted from blood, sampled at week 56, from a patient treated with tofacitinib. All receptors derive from a human donor with alopecia areata.

This clone was recorded a few times. For the CDR3, the DNA is TGTGCCAGCAGTTTATGGGGACAGGGTAACGAGCAGTACTTC. It encodes CASSLWGQGNEQYF. The chain employs TRBV27 and TRBJ2-7, with 9 nucleotides matching TRBD1. Germline V CDR1 and CDR2: MNHEY, SMNVEV (reference sequence). With V trimmed by 1 base and J by 5 bases, 3 bases remained unmatched. The CDR3 runs 14 residues.

The gene calls are TRBV2 and TRBJ2-5; weak D call: TRBD1 (6 bases). Trimming removed 9 bases at V and 2 bases at J, with 13 bases between. This CDR3 spans 13 amino acids. Germline V CDR1 and CDR2: SNHLY, FYNNEI. The CDR3 DNA sequence: TGTGCCAGGAGAATACAGGGTCAAGAGACCCAGTACTTC. It translates to CARRIQGQETQYF.

The chain uses TRBV19 and TRBJ2-1; D is unclear. Trimming cost V 2 bases and J 5 bases, with 7 bases left between them. Germline V gene sequence: CDR1 LNHDA, CDR2 SQIVND (reference sequence). This CDR3 spans 13 amino acids. The CDR3 sequence: CASSISHNNEQFF. CDR3 DNA: TGTGCCAGTAGTATATCCCACAACAATGAGCAGTTCTTC. The full variable domain, in which reference TRBV19 and TRBJ2-1 provide the parts outside the CDR3, is DGGITQSPKYLFRKEGQNVTLSCEQNLNHDAMYWYRQDPGQGLRLIYYSQIVNDFQKGDIAEGYSVSREKKESFPLTVTSAQKNPTAFYLCASSISHNNEQFFGPGTRLTVL.

The genes are TRBV14 and TRBJ2-1; TRBD1 is a possible D gene (5 bases). Trimming shortened V by 4 bases and J by 7 bases, and 8 bases separated the two germline ends. CDR3 size: 12 residues. The V gene's germline CDR1 is SGHDN and CDR2 FVKESK. CDR3 in DNA: TGTGCCAGCAGCCGCCCAGGGAATGAGCAGTTCTTC. Protein product: CASSRPGNEQFF.

This chain uses TRBV30 with TRBJ2-6; D unclear. Germline-derived CDR1 and CDR2 are GTSNPN and SVGIG (reference sequence). V lost 2 bases to trimming and J lost 0 bases, with 11 bases between them. The CDR3 is made up of 16 amino acids. For the CDR3, the DNA is TGTGCCTGGAGTCTCCCAGAGGTCTCTGGGGCCAACGTCCTGACTTTC. It yields the protein CAWSLPEVSGANVLTF.

The chain has TRBV7-8 and TRBJ2-2; D uncertain. Germline V CDR1 and CDR2: SGHVS, FQNEAQ. This CDR3 has 11 amino acids. Trimming took off 10 bases at V and 6 bases at J, with 9 bases between the two ends. CDR3 amino acids: CATSPAGELFF. Here the CDR3 DNA reads TGTGCCACTTCCCCGGCCGGGGAGCTGTTTTTT.

This clone was seen only a few times. This chain links TRBV11-2 with TRBJ2-5, with 12 positions matching TRBD2. V lost 5 bases to trimming and J lost 2 bases; unmatched junction nucleotides: 3. CDR3 length equals 15 residues. Germline V gives CDR1 SGHAT, CDR2 FQNNGV. This chain's CDR3 is CASSLAGGIQETQYF. For the CDR3, the DNA is TGTGCCAGCAGCCTAGCGGGGGGGATACAAGAGACCCAGTACTTC.

The rearrangement joins TRBV10-3 to TRBJ1-2; D is unresolved. Germline V gene sequence: CDR1 ENHRY, CDR2 SYGVKD. CDR3 length: 11 residues. Trimming shortened V by 4 bases and J by 5 bases, and 5 bases separated the two germline ends. CDR3 bases: TGTGCCATCAGTGGACCGTATGGCTACACCTTC. It codes for CAISGPYGYTF.

The V and J genes are TRBV2 and TRBJ2-7; TRBD1 is a possible D gene (6 bases). Germline V gene lookup returns CDR1 SNHLY and CDR2 FYNNEI. This CDR3 is built from 12 residues. Trimming shortened V by 7 bases and J by 3 bases, and 10 bases separated the two germline ends. The DNA of the CDR3 is TGTGCCAGCAAGGACAGAGTCTACGAGCAGTACTTC. This gives the protein CASKDRVYEQYF.

This clone has a single count. The rearrangement links TRBV18 to TRBJ1-5; D is undetermined. The CDR3 spans 14 residues. Between the trimmed V and J ends, which lost 6 bases and 1 base, there was a span of 10 bases. The germline CDR1 and CDR2 sequences are KGHSH and LQKENI. The CDR3: CASSRRGSNQPQHF. The CDR3 DNA reads TGTGCCAGCTCCCGCCGCGGGAGCAATCAGCCCCAGCATTTT.

The rearrangement joins TRBV6-1 to TRBJ2-1; TRBD1 aligns across 7 bases. This CDR3 region has 16 residues. Unmatched junction bases numbered 10, after V lost 4 bases and J lost 4 bases. Germline V CDR1 and CDR2: MNHNS, SASEGT. This CDR3 reads CASSGMDRKTYNEQFF. Written as DNA, the CDR3 is TGTGCCAGCAGTGGGATGGACAGGAAGACGTACAATGAGCAGTTCTTC.

V usage is TRBV30 and J usage is TRBJ1-5; D not certain. V gave up 0 bases and J gave up 5 bases, with 8 bases separating them. Germline V gives CDR1 GTSNPN, CDR2 SVGIG (reference sequence). The CDR3 contains 13 residues. The DNA for the CDR3 is TGTGCCTGGAGTGTACTTGGCTATCAGCCCCAGCATTTT. Its translation: CAWSVLGYQPQHF. Complete variable domain (other parts from reference TRBV30 and TRBJ1-5): SQTIHQWPATLVQPVGSPLSLECTVEGTSNPNLYWYRQAAGRGLQLLFYSVGIGQISSEVPQNLSASRPQDRQFILSSKKLLLSDSGFYLCAWSVLGYQPQHFGDGTRLSIL.

The rearrangement links TRBV15 to TRBJ1-2, with D possibly being TRBD1 (6 bases). V gave up 9 bases and J gave up 8 bases, with 28 bases separating them. The CDR3 runs to 16 residues. Germline V gene lookup returns CDR1 LNHNV and CDR2 YYDKDF (reference sequence). The CDR3 loop is CATSPSRSQGGSGYTF. The CDR3 DNA is TGTGCCACAAGCCCGTCTAGGTCACAGGGTGGGTCCGGCTACACCTTC.

The rearrangement links TRBV11-3 to TRBJ2-6, with no clear D. Trimming cost V 5 bases and J 2 bases, with 16 bases left between them. The V gene's germline CDR1 is SGHNT and CDR2 YENEEA. The CDR3 consists of 17 residues. The CDR3 reads CASSPGPTAPGANVLTF. The CDR3 nucleotides are TGTGCCAGCAGCCCCGGGCCAACAGCTCCTGGGGCCAACGTCCTGACTTTC.

The chain links TRBV6-5 to TRBJ1-2; 7 positions agree with TRBD1. Germline loops: CDR1 MNHEY, CDR2 SVGAGI. V was clipped by 8 bases and J by 5 bases; unmatched bases: 8. CDR3 length: 13 residues. CDR3 amino acids: CASGGQQGYGYTF. The CDR3 coding sequence is TGTGCCAGCGGGGGACAGCAGGGTTATGGCTACACCTTC.

This clone was seen a few times. The chain carries TRBV7-9 and TRBJ2-1; no clear D gene. V was cut by 6 bases and J by 4 bases, with 10 bases left in between. Germline CDR1 is SEHNR and CDR2 is FQNEAQ (reference sequence). The CDR3 totals 13 residues. The CDR3 is CASSPDTYNEQFF. As DNA, the CDR3 is TGTGCCAGCAGTCCCGACACTTACAATGAGCAGTTCTTC. Based on the CDR3 plus reference TRBV7-9 and TRBJ2-1, the full variable domain is DTGVSQNPRHKITKRGQNVTFRCDPISEHNRLYWYRQTLGQGPEFLTYFQNEAQLEKSRLLSDRFSAERPKGSFSTLEIQRTEQGDSAMYLCASSPDTYNEQFFGPGTRLTVL.

The chain joins TRBV5-6 to TRBJ2-3; 7 positions agree with TRBD2. The V and J ends lost 2 bases and 0 bases, in that order; junction bases with no gene match: 6. CDR1 is SGHDT and CDR2 is YYEEEE in the germline V gene. There are 16 residues in the CDR3. In DNA, the CDR3 is TGTGCCAGCAGCTTCCTACTAGCGACTAGCACAGATACGCAGTATTTT. It codes for CASSFLLATSTDTQYF.

V and J are TRBV29-1 and TRBJ1-1, with D tentatively TRBD1 (6 bases). Trimming left V 4 bases short and J 2 bases short, with 17 bases between. Germline CDR1 SQVTM, CDR2 ANQGSEA. The CDR3 runs 15 residues. CDR3 region: CSVVGAPFRNTEAFF. CDR3 nucleotides: TGCAGCGTTGTGGGGGCCCCATTTCGAAACACTGAAGCTTTCTTT.

The chain couples TRBV6-5 to TRBJ2-1, with no clear D. CDR1 is MNHEY and CDR2 is SVGAGI in the germline V gene. This CDR3 is 13 amino acids long. With 0 bases removed from V and 16 bases from J, the gap between germline ends came to 16 bases. This CDR3 is CASSYSSSVEYFF. Here the CDR3 DNA reads TGTGCCAGCAGTTACTCGTCCAGCGTCGAGTATTTCTTC.

The chain uses TRBV6-5 and TRBJ1-5; D is uncertain. Trimming pared 3 bases from V and 5 bases from J, leaving 8 bases between. CDR3 size: 13 residues. The germline gives CDR1 MNHEY, CDR2 SVGAGI. Written as DNA, the CDR3 is TGTGCCAGCAGTTATGGGGAGTATCAGCCCCAGCATTTT. This translates into CASSYGEYQPQHF.

The chain couples TRBV29-1 to TRBJ2-2, with no clear D. The CDR3 extends over 12 amino acids. From germline, CDR1 is SQVTM and CDR2 ANQGSEA. The ends were cut back, 5 bases at V and 6 bases at J, with 10 bases in the middle. The chain's CDR3 is CSVNSLSGELFF. Written as DNA, the CDR3 is TGCAGCGTTAACTCTCTCTCCGGGGAGCTGTTTTTT.

This clone was counted a few times. This chain connects TRBV29-1 to TRBJ2-7; TRBD2 might be the D (5 bases). Trimming removed 7 bases at V and 7 bases at J, with 20 bases between. The CDR3 runs 13 residues. The V gene's germline CDR1 is SQVTM and CDR2 ANQGSEA. The CDR3 DNA reads TGCAGCGCGTCAGGTTCGTCTACTAGTGAGCAGTACTTC. Protein sequence: CSASGSSTSEQYF.

The rearrangement joins TRBV7-9 to TRBJ2-7; D not certain. Germline CDR1 SEHNR, CDR2 FQNEAQ (reference sequence). This CDR3 is 11 amino acids long. V was clipped by 3 bases and J by 6 bases, with 6 bases between them. The CDR3 sequence: CASSFSIEQYF. CDR3 coding DNA: TGTGCCAGCAGCTTCAGTATCGAGCAGTACTTC.